The 30 T cell receptor beta chains given below trace back to one sample, sequenced in a study of identifying expanded T cells in peripheral blood. Produced via immunoSEQ multiplex PCR; TCRdb's table is partial and in-frame only. The profile shows roughly 61,000 clones, about nine tenths of them singletons. The sequenced sample was blood. These receptors were obtained from a person between 18 and 75 years old in good health.

The V call is TRBV7-2, the J call TRBJ2-1; D tentatively fits TRBD1 or TRBD2 (5 bases each). Germline CDR1 SGHTA, CDR2 FQGNSA. Trimming removed 5 bases at V and 4 bases at J, with 12 bases between. This CDR3 is built from 14 residues. Here the CDR3 DNA reads TGTGCCAGCAGCCAAGGGACGGTTTACAATGAGCAGTTCTTC. Protein: CASSQGTVYNEQFF.

This clone occurred a few times. The rearrangement joins TRBV7-2 to TRBJ2-2; a weak D match, TRBD1 (5 bases). The CDR3 sequence is 16 residues long. Germline values: CDR1 SGHTA, CDR2 FQGNSA. Trimming shortened V by 1 base and J by 4 bases, and 13 bases separated the two germline ends. CDR3 loop: CASSLEVGVVTGELFF. DNA of the CDR3: TGTGCCAGCAGCTTAGAAGTAGGGGTAGTCACCGGGGAGCTGTTTTTT.

This clone was seen only a few times. This chain uses TRBV15 with TRBJ2-7, with unresolved D. Per the germline V gene, CDR1 is LNHNV and CDR2 is YYDKDF (reference sequence). V shed 1 base and J shed 1 base, with 8 bases lying between them. CDR3 size: 14 residues. CDR3 protein: CATSRGGVSYEQYF. CDR3 bases: TGTGCCACCAGCAGAGGTGGGGTTTCCTACGAGCAGTACTTC.

This clone was counted once. This rearrangement joins TRBV5-1 to TRBJ2-7, with 12 nucleotides matching TRBD1. J was trimmed by 6 bases and V by 3 bases; bases with no gene match: 4. CDR3 length equals 14 residues. The germline CDR1 and CDR2 sequences are SGHRS and YFSETQ. The CDR3 is CASSYGTGGGEQYF. The CDR3 nucleotides are TGCGCCAGCAGCTACGGGACAGGGGGCGGCGAGCAGTACTTC.

The chain uses TRBV30 and TRBJ1-6; D gene uncertain. The CDR3 runs to 15 residues. Germline loops: CDR1 GTSNPN, CDR2 SVGIG (reference sequence). V shed 1 base and J shed 4 bases, with 11 bases lying between them. The CDR3 loop is CAWSDRASYNSPLHF. DNA of the CDR3: TGTGCCTGGAGTGACCGGGCATCTTATAATTCACCCCTCCACTTT.

The chain links TRBV27 to TRBJ2-1; a weak D match, TRBD2 (5 bases). Germline lookup yields CDR1 MNHEY and CDR2 SMNVEV (reference sequence). Trimming removed 4 bases from V and 7 bases from J, with 17 bases in between. This CDR3 has 15 residues. The CDR3 nucleotides are TGTGCCAGCAGTTCCGAAGGGAGATTGGGGAATGAGCAGTTCTTC. Translating it yields CASSSEGRLGNEQFF.

The V call is TRBV7-2, the J call TRBJ2-1; 8 positions agree with TRBD2. The CDR3 sequence is 15 residues long. The germline V gene encodes CDR1 SGHTA and CDR2 FQGNSA. With V trimmed by 0 bases and J by 6 bases, 4 bases remained unmatched. In nucleotides, the CDR3 is TGTGCCAGCAGCTTAGCCGGACTAGCACTCAATGAGCAGTTCTTC. It is translated as CASSLAGLALNEQFF.

The rearrangement uses TRBV5-4 and TRBJ2-3; the match to TRBD2 covers 8 bases. This CDR3 has 16 amino acids. Germline trimming cut 3 bases from V and 4 bases from J; bases unmatched to any gene: 10. Germline CDR1 reads SGHNT; CDR2 reads YYREEE (reference sequence). The DNA for the CDR3 is TGTGCCAGCAGCTCTGTGGGACTAGAATGGGCAGATACGCAGTATTTT. Translating it yields CASSSVGLEWADTQYF.

V gene TRBV11-3 combines with J gene TRBJ2-2, with D unclear. This CDR3 has 13 amino acids. The germline CDR1 and CDR2 sequences are SGHNT and YENEEA. V was pared by 1 base and J by 8 bases, with 8 bases between. The CDR3 loop is CASSLAERGELFF. For the CDR3, the DNA is TGTGCCAGCAGCTTAGCGGAGCGAGGGGAGCTGTTTTTT. Full variable domain (missing parts from reference TRBV11-3 and TRBJ2-2): EAGVVQSPRYKIIEKKQPVAFWCNPISGHNTLYWYLQNLGQGPELLIRYENEEAVDDSQLPKDRFSAERLKGVDSTLKIQPAELGDSAVYLCASSLAERGELFFGEGSRLTVL.

This sequence joins TRBV20-1 and TRBJ2-3; D possibly corresponds to TRBD2 (5 bases). The germline V gene has CDR1 DFQATT and CDR2 SNEGSKA (reference sequence). The CDR3 loop spans 11 amino acids. Trimming cost V 6 bases and J 6 bases, with 10 bases left between them. In nucleotides, the CDR3 is TGCAGTGCCGCGTCGGGGGATACGCAGTATTTT. It translates to CSAASGDTQYF.

This sequence joins TRBV6-5 and TRBJ2-1, with D maybe TRBD2 (5 bases). The V gene's germline CDR1 is MNHEY and CDR2 SVGAGI. The length of the CDR3 is 12 residues. Trimming removed 5 bases at V and 5 bases at J, with 7 bases between. CDR3 protein: CASSTGDNEQFF. The CDR3 DNA reads TGTGCCAGCAGTACCGGGGACAATGAGCAGTTCTTC.

The genes are TRBV7-8 and TRBJ1-1, with TRBD1 identical over 8 bases. Trimming at V came to 4 bases and at J to 1 base, leaving 2 bases not matched to a gene. The CDR3 runs to 14 residues. The germline V gene encodes CDR1 SGHVS and CDR2 FQNEAQ. The DNA of the CDR3 is TGTGCCAGCAGCTCCGGGACAGGGAACACTGAAGCTTTCTTT. This sequence encodes CASSSGTGNTEAFF.

This rearrangement joins TRBV7-2 to TRBJ2-2; D perhaps matches TRBD1 (6 bases). The V end was cut by 5 bases, the J end by 2 bases, with 12 bases between. This CDR3 spans 15 amino acids. CDR1 is SGHTA and CDR2 is FQGNSA in the germline V gene. The CDR3 DNA sequence: TGTGCCAGCAGCCCTACAGGGCGCAACACCGGGGAGCTGTTTTTT. This sequence encodes CASSPTGRNTGELFF.

The chain carries TRBV5-1 and TRBJ2-7, with 7 bases lining up with TRBD1. The CDR3 sequence is 15 residues long. Germline CDR1 is SGHRS and CDR2 is YFSETQ. Trimming removed 4 bases from V and 4 bases from J; junction bases left unmatched: 11. CDR3 DNA sequence: TGCGCCAGCAGCCCCGACAGGGAAAGCTTTTACGAGCAGTACTTC. This codes for CASSPDRESFYEQYF.

The V call is TRBV19, the J call TRBJ2-1; D may correspond to TRBD1 or TRBD2 (5 bases each). CDR3 size: 13 residues. Trimming took 0 bases from V and 9 from J, leaving 9 bases between them. Germline V gives CDR1 LNHDA, CDR2 SQIVND (reference sequence). The DNA of the CDR3 is TGTGCCAGTAGTATAGATGAGGGGATTGAGCAGTTCTTC. Residues: CASSIDEGIEQFF.

A single count supports this clone. CDR3 region: CASSHRALTGELFF. In DNA form, the CDR3 reads TGCGCCAGCAGCCACAGGGCACTCACCGGGGAGCTGTTTTTT. The gene calls are TRBV4-3 and TRBJ2-2; D is perhaps TRBD1 (5 bases). Between the trimmed V and J ends, which lost 3 bases and 4 bases, there was a span of 9 bases. Per germline, CDR1 LGHNA and CDR2 YSLEER. There are 14 residues in the CDR3.

This sequence joins TRBV19 and TRBJ2-5, with 11 bases fitting TRBD2. V was clipped by 3 bases and J by 4 bases; unmatched bases: 10. The CDR3 runs to 17 residues. Germline loops: CDR1 LNHDA, CDR2 SQIVND (reference sequence). CDR3 residues: CASSIRLGTSGTETQYF. The CDR3 DNA reads as TGTGCCAGTAGTATTCGGCTAGGGACTAGCGGTACAGAGACCCAGTACTTC.

The V gene is TRBV19, the J gene TRBJ2-3; 9 bases line up with TRBD1. This CDR3 region has 15 residues. Germline V gives CDR1 LNHDA, CDR2 SQIVND (reference sequence). J gave up 9 bases and V 3 bases, and 10 bases lay outside the gene matches. CDR3 DNA: TGTGCCAGTAGTATGGGGACAGGGATGATGGGGACGCAGTATTTT. It specifies CASSMGTGMMGTQYF.

The chain uses TRBV15 and TRBJ1-1, with D hard to call. Germline V gene lookup returns CDR1 LNHNV and CDR2 YYDKDF (reference sequence). The CDR3 runs 14 residues. The ends were cut back, 0 bases at V and 6 bases at J, with 11 bases in the middle. In DNA form, the CDR3 reads TGTGCCACCAGCAGAGATCAGTTGAGAGCTGAAGCTTTCTTT. Residues: CATSRDQLRAEAFF.

In nucleotides, the CDR3 is TGTGCCAGCAGTTACTCAGGGGATAGTGGCTACACCTTC. Translated: CASSYSGDSGYTF. The chain has TRBV6-5 and TRBJ1-2; TRBD1 is a possible D gene (5 bases). The V and J ends lost 0 bases and 7 bases respectively, with 9 bases between them. CDR1 and CDR2 (germline): MNHEY, SVGAGI. The CDR3 has 13 residues.

V gene TRBV6-4 combines with J gene TRBJ2-1; D not certain. The CDR3 is made up of 14 amino acids. The V and J ends lost 4 bases and 6 bases respectively, with 13 bases between them. From germline, CDR1 is MRHNA and CDR2 SNTAGT. The CDR3: CASSAPEISNEQFF. For the CDR3, the DNA is TGTGCCAGCAGTGCCCCAGAGATAAGCAATGAGCAGTTCTTC.

The chain is built from TRBV12-5 and TRBJ2-1, with 10 bases identical to TRBD2. CDR3 length: 14 residues. Germline V CDR1 and CDR2: LGHNT, FRNRAP. The ends lost 10 bases at V and 7 bases at J; junction bases unmatched: 10. The CDR3 is CATTEREGINEQFF. DNA for the CDR3: TGTGCTACCACCGAGCGGGAGGGCATAAATGAGCAGTTCTTC.

V gene TRBV15 combines with J gene TRBJ2-2; maybe TRBD2 (6 bases). CDR3 size: 17 residues. V was cut by 0 bases and J by 3 bases, with 14 bases left in between. Germline CDR1 and CDR2: LNHNV and YYDKDF (reference sequence). The CDR3 bases are TGTGCCACCAGCAGAGATCGTCAGCGGGCCTACACCGGGGAGCTGTTTTTT. Translation gives CATSRDRQRAYTGELFF.

This sequence joins TRBV4-3 and TRBJ2-5; D is perhaps TRBD2 (6 bases). The V and J ends lost 2 bases and 5 bases respectively, with 21 bases between them. The CDR3 is made up of 17 amino acids. Germline lookup yields CDR1 LGHNA and CDR2 YSLEER. The CDR3 protein is CASSQSAEFVSGETQYF. CDR3 sequence (DNA): TGCGCCAGCAGCCAATCAGCGGAGTTCGTCAGCGGGGAGACCCAGTACTTC.

The table lists this clone with a few counts. The J gene is TRBJ2-7, the V gene TRBV2; unclear D gene. The V and J ends lost 2 bases and 3 bases respectively, with 5 bases between them. Germline V gene lookup returns CDR1 SNHLY and CDR2 FYNNEI. The CDR3 sequence is 12 residues long. Here the CDR3 reads CASSESSYEQYF. The CDR3 DNA reads TGTGCCAGCAGTGAAAGCAGCTACGAGCAGTACTTC.

The chain joins TRBV30 to TRBJ2-5; D gene ambiguous. The CDR3 extends over 11 amino acids. The ends were cut back, 5 bases at V and 3 bases at J, with 7 bases in the middle. From germline, CDR1 is GTSNPN and CDR2 SVGIG (reference sequence). As DNA, the CDR3 is TGTGCCTGGTCGGATAAAGAGACCCAGTACTTC. Translated, it gives CAWSDKETQYF.

This sequence joins TRBV6-5 and TRBJ1-1; TRBD1 might be the D (6 bases). The germline CDR1 and CDR2 sequences are MNHEY and SVGAGI. Trimming shortened V by 6 bases and J by 1 base, and 9 bases separated the two germline ends. The CDR3 sequence is 13 residues long. The CDR3 nucleotides are TGTGCCAGCAGCCTACAGGGGAACACTGAAGCTTTCTTT. It encodes CASSLQGNTEAFF.

V gene TRBV21-1 combines with J gene TRBJ2-1; no check of the table's D call, TRBD1, against the DNA was made. TRBV21-1 is termed a pseudogene. The CDR3 spans 15 residues. The chain's CDR3 is CASIRLQDFYNEQFF. The CDR3 DNA reads TGTGCCAGCATCAGATTGCAAGATTTCTACAATGAGCAGTTCTTC.

Only one count was recorded for this clone. This chain connects TRBV29-1 to TRBJ1-1, with 7 bases matching TRBD1. This CDR3 spans 14 amino acids. Germline loops: CDR1 SQVTM, CDR2 ANQGSEA. Trimming at V came to 4 bases and at J to 3 bases, leaving 8 bases not matched to a gene. The CDR3 sequence is CSVVVRGRDTEAFF. The CDR3 DNA follows: TGCAGCGTTGTCGTTAGGGGGCGAGACACTGAAGCTTTCTTT.

The chain combines TRBV7-9 with TRBJ2-7, with a tentative D call TRBD1 (6 bases). CDR1 is SEHNR and CDR2 is FQNEAQ in the germline V gene (reference sequence). V was clipped by 5 bases and J by 1 base, with 18 bases between them. CDR3 length: 16 residues. This CDR3 reads CASSRQEGRFSYEQYF. CDR3 nucleotide sequence: TGTGCCAGCAGCCGACAGGAAGGACGGTTTTCCTACGAGCAGTACTTC.